The next 9 T cell receptor beta chains were all read from a single sample in a study of cytomegalovirus exposure and HLA in healthy donors (dated by TCRdb to 2016 to 2017). The library was made by the immunoSEQ multiplex PCR assay. For the multiplex PCR, a mixture combining 60 forward primers for TCR Vbeta segments and 13 reverse primers for TCR Jbeta segments was used. TCRdb mirrors the immuneACCESS table, restricted to in-frame sequences. Some clones are absent from its copies; in checked studies, under half trace to an unresolved V gene, and the reason for the others is unknown. Recorded for this sample are about 34,000 clones; 82% of them occurred a single time. The ten biggest clones cover under 12% of the sample. Material: PBMCs. The receptors here all came from a woman between 18 and 29 years old in good health and CMV-seropositive.

The J gene is TRBJ2-7, the V gene TRBV4-2; tentatively, D is TRBD1 (6 bases). CDR3 size: 13 residues. CDR1 and CDR2 from the germline V gene are LGHNA and YNFKEQ. Trimming pared 3 bases from V and 4 bases from J, leaving 10 bases between. The CDR3 sequence is CASSQGDTYEQYF. The CDR3 nucleotides are TGTGCCAGCAGCCAGGGGGACACATACGAGCAGTACTTC.

This clone was detected only a few times. The CDR3 sequence is CASSDRVGSEQYF. The CDR3 DNA follows: TGTGCCAGCAGCGACCGGGTCGGAAGCGAGCAGTACTTC. The V call is TRBV9, the J call TRBJ2-7; D gene ambiguous. There are 13 residues in the CDR3. Germline CDR1 is SGDLS and CDR2 is YYNGEE. The V and J ends lost 3 bases and 6 bases respectively, with 13 bases between them. Supplemented by reference TRBV9 and TRBJ2-7, the full variable domain reads DSGVTQTPKHLITATGQRVTLRCSPRSGDLSVYWYQQSLDQGLQFLIQYYNGEERAKGNILERFSAQQFPDLHSELNLSSLELGDSALYFCASSDRVGSEQYFGPGTRLTVT.

This chain uses TRBV7-3 with TRBJ2-3; D is possibly TRBD2 (6 bases). Germline V gene lookup returns CDR1 SGHTA and CDR2 FQGTGA. The CDR3 runs to 14 residues. Trimming shortened V by 2 bases and J by 4 bases, and 10 bases separated the two germline ends. The CDR3 DNA reads TGTGCCAGCAGCTTAGGGGGGTTGCCAGATACGCAGTATTTT. It translates to CASSLGGLPDTQYF. The full variable domain, rest sourced from reference TRBV7-3 and TRBJ2-3, is GAGVSQTPSNKVTEKGKYVELRCDPISGHTALYWYRQSLGQGPEFLIYFQGTGAADDSGLPNDRFFAVRPEGSVSTLKIQRTERGDSAVYLCASSLGGLPDTQYFGPGTRLTVL.

V usage is TRBV7-2 and J usage is TRBJ1-3; TRBD1 is a possible D gene (6 bases). The CDR3 consists of 14 residues. The V end lost 6 bases, the J end lost 1 base, and 10 bases lay between the germline ends. In germline, CDR1 is SGHTA, CDR2 FQGNSA. The CDR3 nucleotides are TGTGCCAGCAGGGTCGGACAGTCTGGAAACACCATATATTTT. Its translation: CASRVGQSGNTIYF.

This clone came up once. The V and J genes are TRBV5-1 and TRBJ2-7; possible D gene TRBD2, 6 bases. CDR1 SGHRS and CDR2 YFSETQ come from the germline V gene. V was trimmed by 3 bases and J by 0 bases, leaving 16 bases between them. The CDR3 consists of 16 residues. The CDR3 region is CASSSLKVGGSYEQYF. CDR3 nucleotide sequence: TGCGCCAGCAGCTCGCTCAAAGTCGGGGGCTCCTACGAGCAGTACTTC.

CDR3 coding DNA: TGTGCCAGCAGCTTGCCCCGGGGGGGGTTTAAAGAGACCCAGTACTTC. Protein: CASSLPRGGFKETQYF. This rearrangement joins TRBV5-8 to TRBJ2-5; 8 positions agree with TRBD2. Germline CDR1 reads SGHTS; CDR2 reads YDEGEE. The CDR3 runs to 16 residues. V lost 1 base and J lost 3; bases outside the gene matches: 8.

This chain links TRBV6-5 with TRBJ2-1; D not certain. CDR1 and CDR2 (germline): MNHEY, SVGAGI. Trimming cost V 7 bases and J 4 bases, with 11 bases left between them. The CDR3 runs to 13 residues. In nucleotides, the CDR3 is TGTGCCAGCAAACTTGACATATACAATGAGCAGTTCTTC. Residues: CASKLDIYNEQFF.

The chain employs TRBV6-4 and TRBJ2-7; possibly TRBD2 for D (5 bases). With 0 bases removed from V and 4 bases from J, the gap between germline ends came to 10 bases. The germline gives CDR1 MRHNA, CDR2 SNTAGT. This CDR3 spans 14 amino acids. The CDR3: CASSDSIGEYEQYF. The CDR3 region has the DNA TGTGCCAGCAGTGACTCAATCGGGGAATACGAGCAGTACTTC.

The rearrangement links TRBV5-1 to TRBJ2-7, with 10 bases that match TRBD2. Germline loops: CDR1 SGHRS, CDR2 YFSETQ. The CDR3 length is 16 residues. After removal of 1 base from V and 2 bases from J, the junction contained 6 bases not matched to a gene. For the CDR3, the DNA is TGCGCCAGCAGCTTGACTAGCGGGATAAGTGCCTACGAGCAGTACTTC. Translating it yields CASSLTSGISAYEQYF.